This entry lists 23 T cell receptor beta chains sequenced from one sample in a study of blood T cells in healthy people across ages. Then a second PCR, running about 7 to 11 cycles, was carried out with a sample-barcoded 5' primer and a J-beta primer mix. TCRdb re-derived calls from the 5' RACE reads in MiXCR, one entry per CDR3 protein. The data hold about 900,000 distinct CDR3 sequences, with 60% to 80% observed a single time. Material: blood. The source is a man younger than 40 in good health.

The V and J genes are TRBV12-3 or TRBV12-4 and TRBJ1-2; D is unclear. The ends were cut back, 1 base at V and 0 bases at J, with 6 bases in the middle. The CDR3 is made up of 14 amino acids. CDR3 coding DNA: TGTGCCAGCAGTTTAGAGGGTTCTAACTATGGCTACACCTTC. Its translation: CASSLEGSNYGYTF.

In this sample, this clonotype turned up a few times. The DNA for the CDR3 is TGTGCCAGCAGTAAGGGAGAGGGGAAACTGTTTTTT. Translating it yields CASSKGEGKLFF. This chain joins TRBV12-3 or TRBV12-4 and TRBJ1-4, with a possible D match to TRBD1 (5 bases). The CDR3 is 12 amino acids. With 5 bases removed from V and 11 bases from J, the gap between germline ends came to 12 bases.

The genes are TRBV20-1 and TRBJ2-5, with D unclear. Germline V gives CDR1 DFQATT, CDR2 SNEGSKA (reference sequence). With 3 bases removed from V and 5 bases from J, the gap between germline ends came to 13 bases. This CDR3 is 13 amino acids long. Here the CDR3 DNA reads TGCAGTGCTAGGATGGTCGATCGGGAGACCCAGTACTTC. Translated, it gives CSARMVDRETQYF.

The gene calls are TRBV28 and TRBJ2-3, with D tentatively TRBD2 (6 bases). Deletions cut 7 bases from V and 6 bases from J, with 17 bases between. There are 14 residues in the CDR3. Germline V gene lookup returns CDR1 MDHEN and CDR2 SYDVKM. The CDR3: CASTSGGGEDTQYF. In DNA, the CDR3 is TGTGCCAGCACCTCCGGTGGAGGGGAGGATACGCAGTATTTT. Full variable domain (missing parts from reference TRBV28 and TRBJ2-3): DVKVTQSSRYLVKRTGEKVFLECVQDMDHENMFWYRQDPGLGLRLIYFSYDVKMKEKGDIPEGYSVSREKKERFSLILESASTNQTSMYLCASTSGGGEDTQYFGPGTRLTVL.

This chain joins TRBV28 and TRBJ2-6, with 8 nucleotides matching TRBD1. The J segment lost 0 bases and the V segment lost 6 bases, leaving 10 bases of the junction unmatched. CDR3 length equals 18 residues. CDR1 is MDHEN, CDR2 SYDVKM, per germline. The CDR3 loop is CASSSGQGFISGANVLTF. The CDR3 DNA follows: TGTGCCAGCAGCTCAGGACAGGGATTTATCTCTGGGGCCAACGTCCTGACTTTC.

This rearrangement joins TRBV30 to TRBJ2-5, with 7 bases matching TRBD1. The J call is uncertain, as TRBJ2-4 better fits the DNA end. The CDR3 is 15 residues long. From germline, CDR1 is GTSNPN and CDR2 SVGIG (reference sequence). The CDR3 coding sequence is TGTGCCTGGAGCAATCTAGGGGCAGGGGGACACATTCAGTACTTC. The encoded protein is CAWSNLGAGGHIQYF.

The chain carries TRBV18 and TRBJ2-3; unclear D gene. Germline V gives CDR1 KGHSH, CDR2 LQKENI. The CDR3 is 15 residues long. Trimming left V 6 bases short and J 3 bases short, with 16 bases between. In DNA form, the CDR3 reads TGTGCCAGCTCCCCTGAAGGGATGACTACAGATACGCAGTATTTT. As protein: CASSPEGMTTDTQYF.

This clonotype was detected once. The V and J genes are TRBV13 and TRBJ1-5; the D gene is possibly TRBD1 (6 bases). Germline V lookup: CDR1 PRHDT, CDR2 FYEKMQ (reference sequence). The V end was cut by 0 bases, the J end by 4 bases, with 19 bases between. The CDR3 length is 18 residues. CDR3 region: CASSLGPPRETGNQPQHF. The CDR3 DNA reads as TGTGCCAGCAGCTTAGGACCCCCCCGGGAGACAGGAAATCAGCCCCAGCATTTT.

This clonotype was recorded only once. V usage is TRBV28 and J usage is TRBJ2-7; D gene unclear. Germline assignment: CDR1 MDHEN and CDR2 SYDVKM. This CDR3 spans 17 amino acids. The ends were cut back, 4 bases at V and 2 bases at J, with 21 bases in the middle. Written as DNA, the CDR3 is TGTGCCAGCAGTTATCTCCCCGCAAAGGATGCACCCTACGAGCAGTACTTC. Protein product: CASSYLPAKDAPYEQYF.

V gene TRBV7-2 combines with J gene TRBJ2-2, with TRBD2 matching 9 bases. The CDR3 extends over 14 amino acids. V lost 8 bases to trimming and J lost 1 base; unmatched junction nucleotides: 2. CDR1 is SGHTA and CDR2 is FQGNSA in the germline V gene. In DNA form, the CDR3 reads TGTGCCAGCGCGGGGGGGCAGAACACCGGGGAGCTGTTTTTT. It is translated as CASAGGQNTGELFF.

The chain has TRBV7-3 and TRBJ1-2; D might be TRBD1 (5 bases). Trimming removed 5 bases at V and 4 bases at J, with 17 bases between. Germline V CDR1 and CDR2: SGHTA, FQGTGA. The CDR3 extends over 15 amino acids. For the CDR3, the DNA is TGTGCCAGCAGCCCGGGGCTAAGCTACCCCTATGGCTACACCTTC. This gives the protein CASSPGLSYPYGYTF.

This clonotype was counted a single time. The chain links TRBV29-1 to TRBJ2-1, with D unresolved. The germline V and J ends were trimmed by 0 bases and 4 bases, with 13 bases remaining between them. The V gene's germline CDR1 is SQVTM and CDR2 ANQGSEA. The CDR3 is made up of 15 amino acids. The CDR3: CSVEDRLILYNEQFF. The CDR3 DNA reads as TGCAGCGTTGAAGATAGGCTAATTCTTTACAATGAGCAGTTCTTC.

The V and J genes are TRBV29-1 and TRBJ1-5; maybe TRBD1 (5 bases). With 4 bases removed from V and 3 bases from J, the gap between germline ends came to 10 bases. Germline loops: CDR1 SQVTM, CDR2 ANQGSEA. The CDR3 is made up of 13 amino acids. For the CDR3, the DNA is TGCAGCGTTGTAGACAGAATCAATCAGCCCCAGCATTTT. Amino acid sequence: CSVVDRINQPQHF.

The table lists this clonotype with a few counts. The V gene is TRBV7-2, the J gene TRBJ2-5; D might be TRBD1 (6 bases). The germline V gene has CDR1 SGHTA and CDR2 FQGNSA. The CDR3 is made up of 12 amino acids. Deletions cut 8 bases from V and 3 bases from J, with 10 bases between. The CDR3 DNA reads TGTGCCAGCTCCAGGGACAAAGAGACCCAGTACTTC. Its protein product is CASSRDKETQYF.

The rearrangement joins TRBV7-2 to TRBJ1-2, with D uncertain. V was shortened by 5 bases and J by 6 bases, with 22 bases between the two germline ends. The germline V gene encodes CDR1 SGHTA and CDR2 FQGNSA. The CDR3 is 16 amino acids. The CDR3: CASSLALSAPLNGYTF. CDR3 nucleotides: TGTGCCAGCAGCCTTGCCCTCAGTGCCCCTTTGAATGGCTACACCTTC.

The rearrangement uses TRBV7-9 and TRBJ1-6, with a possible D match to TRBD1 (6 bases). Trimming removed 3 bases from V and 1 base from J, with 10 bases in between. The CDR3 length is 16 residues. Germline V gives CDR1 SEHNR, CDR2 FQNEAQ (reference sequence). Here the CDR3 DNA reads TGTGCCAGCAGCTTGACAGGAGTGTCCTATAATTCACCCCTCCACTTT. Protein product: CASSLTGVSYNSPLHF.

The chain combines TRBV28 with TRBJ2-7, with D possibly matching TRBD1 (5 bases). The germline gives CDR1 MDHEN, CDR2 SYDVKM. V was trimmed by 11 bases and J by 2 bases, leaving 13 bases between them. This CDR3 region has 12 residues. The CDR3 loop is CAEGEGPYEQYF. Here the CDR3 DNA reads TGTGCCGAAGGGGAAGGGCCCTACGAGCAGTACTTC.

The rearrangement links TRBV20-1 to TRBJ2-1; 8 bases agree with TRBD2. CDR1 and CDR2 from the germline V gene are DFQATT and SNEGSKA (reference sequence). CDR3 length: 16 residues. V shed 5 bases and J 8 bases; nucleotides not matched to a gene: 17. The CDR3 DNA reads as TGCAGTGCTCGAGGCCCTTTAGCGGGGCAAAGCGATGAGCAGTTCTTC. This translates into CSARGPLAGQSDEQFF.

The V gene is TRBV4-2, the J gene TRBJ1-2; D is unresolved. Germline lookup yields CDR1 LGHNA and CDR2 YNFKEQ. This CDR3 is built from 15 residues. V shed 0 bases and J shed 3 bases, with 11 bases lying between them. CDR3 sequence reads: CASSQEPAGYYGYTF. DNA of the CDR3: TGTGCCAGCAGCCAAGAACCAGCAGGCTACTATGGCTACACCTTC.

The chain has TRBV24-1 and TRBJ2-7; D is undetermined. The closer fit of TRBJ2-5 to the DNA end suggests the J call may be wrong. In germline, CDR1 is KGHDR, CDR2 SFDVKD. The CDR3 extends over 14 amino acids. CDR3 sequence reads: CATSDFGPGETQYF. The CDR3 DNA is TGTGCCACCAGTGATTTCGGGCCTGGAGAGACCCAGTACTTC.

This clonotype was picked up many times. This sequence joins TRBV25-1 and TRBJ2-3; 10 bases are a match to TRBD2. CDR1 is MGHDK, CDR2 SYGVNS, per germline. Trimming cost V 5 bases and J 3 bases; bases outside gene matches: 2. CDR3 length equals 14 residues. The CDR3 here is CASSTSGVTDTQYF. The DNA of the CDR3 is TGTGCCAGCAGTACTAGCGGGGTAACAGATACGCAGTATTTT.

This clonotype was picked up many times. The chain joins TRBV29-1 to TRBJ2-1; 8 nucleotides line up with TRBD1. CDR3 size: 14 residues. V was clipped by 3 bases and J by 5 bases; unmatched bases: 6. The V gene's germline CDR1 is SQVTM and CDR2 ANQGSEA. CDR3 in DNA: TGCAGCGTTGACCGGACAGGGAACAACAATGAGCAGTTCTTC. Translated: CSVDRTGNNNEQFF.

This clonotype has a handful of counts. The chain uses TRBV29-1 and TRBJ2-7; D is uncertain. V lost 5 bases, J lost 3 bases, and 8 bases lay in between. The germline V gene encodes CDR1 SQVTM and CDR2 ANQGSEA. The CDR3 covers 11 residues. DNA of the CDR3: TGCAGCGTTCAGTTTGACTACGAGCAGTACTTC. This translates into CSVQFDYEQYF.